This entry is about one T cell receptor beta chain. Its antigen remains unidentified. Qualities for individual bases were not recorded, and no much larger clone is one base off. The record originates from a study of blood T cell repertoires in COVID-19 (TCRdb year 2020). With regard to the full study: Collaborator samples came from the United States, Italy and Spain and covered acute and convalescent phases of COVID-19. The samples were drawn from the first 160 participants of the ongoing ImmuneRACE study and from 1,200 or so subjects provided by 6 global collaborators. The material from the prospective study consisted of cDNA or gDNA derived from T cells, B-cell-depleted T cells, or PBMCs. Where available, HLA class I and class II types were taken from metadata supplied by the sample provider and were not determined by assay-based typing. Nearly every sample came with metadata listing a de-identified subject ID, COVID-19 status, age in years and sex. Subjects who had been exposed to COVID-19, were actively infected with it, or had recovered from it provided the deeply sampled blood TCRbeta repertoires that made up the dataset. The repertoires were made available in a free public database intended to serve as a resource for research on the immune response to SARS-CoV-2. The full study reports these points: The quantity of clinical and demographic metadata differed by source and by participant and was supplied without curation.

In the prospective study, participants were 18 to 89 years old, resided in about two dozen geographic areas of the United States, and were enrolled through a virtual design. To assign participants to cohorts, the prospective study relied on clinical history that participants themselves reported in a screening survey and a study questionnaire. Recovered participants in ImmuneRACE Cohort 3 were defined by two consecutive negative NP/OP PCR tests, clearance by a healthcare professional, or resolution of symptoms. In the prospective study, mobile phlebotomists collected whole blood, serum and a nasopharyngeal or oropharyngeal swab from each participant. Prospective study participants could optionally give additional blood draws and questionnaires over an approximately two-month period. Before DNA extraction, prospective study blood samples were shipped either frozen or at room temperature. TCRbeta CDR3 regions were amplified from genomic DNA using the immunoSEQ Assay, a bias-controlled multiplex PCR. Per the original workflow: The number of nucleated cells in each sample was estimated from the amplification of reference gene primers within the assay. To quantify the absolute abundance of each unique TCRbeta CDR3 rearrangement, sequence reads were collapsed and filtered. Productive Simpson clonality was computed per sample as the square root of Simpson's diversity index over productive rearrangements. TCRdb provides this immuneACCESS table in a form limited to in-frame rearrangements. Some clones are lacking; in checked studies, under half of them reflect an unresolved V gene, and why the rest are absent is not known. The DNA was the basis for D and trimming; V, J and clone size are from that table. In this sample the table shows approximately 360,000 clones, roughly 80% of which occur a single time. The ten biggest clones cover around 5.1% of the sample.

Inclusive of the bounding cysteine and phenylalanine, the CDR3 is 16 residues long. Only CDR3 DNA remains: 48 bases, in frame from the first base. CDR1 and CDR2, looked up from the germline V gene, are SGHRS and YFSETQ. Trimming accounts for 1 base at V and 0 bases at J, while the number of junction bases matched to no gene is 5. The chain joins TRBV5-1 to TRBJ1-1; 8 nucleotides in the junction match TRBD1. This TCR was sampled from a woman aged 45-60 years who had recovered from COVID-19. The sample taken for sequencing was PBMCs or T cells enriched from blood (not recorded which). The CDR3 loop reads CASSLQVGQVNTEAFF. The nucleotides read TGCGCCAGCAGCTTGCAGGTGGGACAGGTGAACACTGAAGCTTTCTTT.